The clone carrying this T cell receptor (beta chain) was counted many times. Its target is unknown. This sample was taken from a study of CD8 T cells in ankylosing spondylitis. Whole-study results and caveats: Matched ankylosing spondylitis synovial fluid reportedly contained a significantly enriched population of disease-linked clones. Some of the motif variants had earlier been found in reactive arthritis patients' fluid and blood. A motif of 8 or 9 highly homologous TCR beta variants was seen as apparently characteristic of ankylosing spondylitis blood.

A quantitative 5'-RACE method, one with molecular barcodes, was used to make TCR beta libraries. TCRdb re-analysed the 5' RACE reads in MiXCR, keeping a single row per CDR3 protein. Of 200,000 to 250,000 distinct CDR3 sequences listed, 8.2% are singletons. Material for sequencing was blood, either unsorted or a sorted T cell fraction (not recorded which). This TCR came from a female donor with ankylosing spondylitis or in good health (not recorded which).

In DNA, the CDR3 is TGTGCCAGCAGCCCCCGGGGGAGGGGCTATGGCTACACCTTC. This gives the protein CASSPRGRGYGYTF. This rearrangement joins TRBV9 to TRBJ1-2; maybe TRBD1 (5 bases). V shed 4 bases and J shed 4 bases, with 14 bases lying between them. Germline V lookup: CDR1 SGDLS, CDR2 YYNGEE. This CDR3 has 14 amino acids.